The TCR beta chain described here comes from a study of T cells and copy number aberrations in small-cell lung cancer. Some clones are missing from TCRdb's copy, which holds only in-frame ones; the method was immunoSEQ multiplex PCR. The sample lists 2,000 to 2,500 clones; approximately 80% were seen once. Every patient either smoked or had heavy second-hand smoke exposure. CDR3 length equals 13 residues. CDR1 and CDR2 (germline): SGHRS, YFSETQ. Trimming shortened V by 6 bases and J by 6 bases, and 13 bases separated the two germline ends. The specimen was normal tissue next to the tumor. The sequence came from a woman in her 50s with small cell lung cancer. J is TRBJ2-1 and V is TRBV5-1; D not resolved. The CDR3 nucleotides read TGCGCCAGCACATCGGCGCGGACCAATGAGCAGTTCTTC. Residues: CASTSARTNEQFF.